Each of the 15 T cell receptor beta chains below was sequenced from the same sample in a study of PD-L1 blockade in urothelial cancer (dated by TCRdb to between 2016 and 2019). The sample's time point label is to be understood as: pretreatment peripheral blood. Library prep was done by the immunoSEQ multiplex PCR assay. TCRdb re-hosts the immuneACCESS table, in-frame sequences only. Its copies lack some clones; in the studies checked, an unresolved V gene accounts for under half of them, and the cause for the rest is not known. Here the sample has approximately 55,000 clones; around 83% occur a single time. The ten largest clones capture approximately 20% of the sample. The specimen was PBMCs, collected around atezolizumab (anti-PD-L1) treatment. Receptors were obtained from a man aged 60-69 years with urothelial cancer.

The rearrangement joins TRBV7-9 to TRBJ1-2; TRBD1 matches at 8 bases. V shed 4 bases and J 6 bases; nucleotides not matched to a gene: 7. The CDR3 covers 14 residues. Germline V gene lookup returns CDR1 SEHNR and CDR2 FQNEAQ (reference sequence). CDR3 in amino acids: CASSWTTGENGYTF. CDR3 DNA sequence: TGTGCCAGCAGCTGGACGACAGGGGAGAATGGCTACACCTTC.

The table lists this clone with a count of one. The J gene is TRBJ2-5, the V gene TRBV11-3, with 7 bases fitting TRBD2. The CDR3 spans 15 residues. V lost 4 bases and J lost 2; bases outside the gene matches: 7. Per the germline V gene, CDR1 is SGHNT and CDR2 is YENEEA. The CDR3 protein is CASSSGASGQETQYF. The CDR3, as DNA: TGTGCCAGCAGCTCTGGGGCTAGCGGACAAGAGACCCAGTACTTC.

This clone has just a few counts. The CDR3 spells CASTQRSSYNEQFF. The CDR3 DNA sequence: TGTGCCAGCACGCAGCGGTCCTCCTACAATGAGCAGTTCTTC. The chain employs TRBV27 and TRBJ2-1; D may be TRBD2 (5 bases). The CDR3 is made up of 14 amino acids. Germline-derived CDR1 and CDR2 are MNHEY and SMNVEV (reference sequence). Trimming took off 7 bases at V and 0 bases at J, with 10 bases between the two ends.

The chain carries TRBV5-1 and TRBJ2-2; maybe TRBD2 (5 bases). The CDR3 runs 15 residues. Trimming stripped 3 bases from V and 6 bases from J, with 15 bases between. Germline-derived CDR1 and CDR2 are SGHRS and YFSETQ. As DNA, the CDR3 is TGCGCCAGCAGCTCGGGATCAGGAGCCCCCGGGGAGCTGTTTTTT. The encoded protein is CASSSGSGAPGELFF. Complete variable domain (other parts from reference TRBV5-1 and TRBJ2-2): KAGVTQTPRYLIKTRGQQVTLSCSPISGHRSVSWYQQTPGQGLQFLFEYFSETQRNKGNFPGRFSGRQFSNSRSEMNVSTLELGDSALYLCASSSGSGAPGELFFGEGSRLTVL.

Concerning this clone: Germline is not matched at one junction end, which may reflect a read error. This sequence joins TRBV6-5 and TRBJ2-1; tentatively, D is TRBD2 (5 bases). The germline V gene has CDR1 MNHEY and CDR2 SVGAGI. The CDR3 loop spans 14 amino acids. The CDR3 nucleotides are TGTGTCAGCAGTTACCATATCCGAGCGGATGAGCAGTTCTTC. Residues: CVSSYHIRADEQFF.

The chain uses TRBV6-1 and TRBJ1-2; D gene uncertain. The V end lost 5 bases, the J end lost 8 bases, and 18 bases lay between the germline ends. Germline V gene data show CDR1 as MNHNS and CDR2 as SASEGT. This CDR3 has 14 amino acids. This CDR3 is CASSTVFASWGYTF. CDR3 in DNA: TGTGCCAGCAGTACAGTTTTTGCTTCTTGGGGCTACACCTTC.

The J gene is TRBJ1-1, the V gene TRBV11-2; D is unresolved. The CDR3 has 13 amino acids. Trimming took 2 bases from V and 3 from J, leaving 7 bases between them. Germline loops: CDR1 SGHAT, CDR2 FQNNGV. CDR3 nucleotides: TGTGCCAGCAGCTTACAGTCCTACACTGAAGCTTTCTTT. Its translation is CASSLQSYTEAFF.

The rearrangement links TRBV29-1 to TRBJ2-1; the D is unclear. Germline-derived CDR1 and CDR2 are SQVTM and ANQGSEA. There are 15 residues in the CDR3. Trimming took off 3 bases at V and 0 bases at J, with 12 bases between the two ends. The CDR3 bases are TGCAGCGTTGAGGTGTTAGAGATCTCCTACAATGAGCAGTTCTTC. This codes for CSVEVLEISYNEQFF.

This clone showed up just a few times. The chain employs TRBV13 and TRBJ2-5, with TRBD1 as a possible D gene (6 bases). Germline V lookup: CDR1 PRHDT, CDR2 FYEKMQ (reference sequence). There are 13 residues in the CDR3. V lost 4 bases, J lost 6 bases, and 12 bases lay in between. The CDR3 loop reads CASSYRDTKTQYF. The DNA of the CDR3 is TGTGCCAGCAGCTACAGGGACACGAAGACCCAGTACTTC.

The V and J genes are TRBV11-2 and TRBJ1-2; D possibly corresponds to TRBD1 (6 bases). In germline, CDR1 is SGHAT, CDR2 FQNNGV. The CDR3 has 13 residues. V was shortened by 5 bases and J by 4 bases, with 11 bases between the two germline ends. Written as DNA, the CDR3 is TGTGCCAGCAGCGCCCAGGGGATCTATGGCTACACCTTC. Its protein product is CASSAQGIYGYTF.

The V and J genes are TRBV29-1 and TRBJ1-1; unclear D gene. V was trimmed by 7 bases and J by 2 bases, leaving 11 bases between them. Germline V gives CDR1 SQVTM, CDR2 ANQGSEA. The CDR3 is 12 residues long. The chain's CDR3 is CSARITNTEAFF. CDR3 DNA: TGCAGCGCGCGGATTACAAACACTGAAGCTTTCTTT.

This clone showed up just a few times. The V and J genes are TRBV9 and TRBJ1-6; D is possibly TRBD1 (6 bases). Per germline, CDR1 SGDLS and CDR2 YYNGEE. V dropped 3 bases and J dropped 9 bases, with 16 bases sitting between them. This CDR3 region has 15 residues. This CDR3 reads CASSGETGFGSPLHF. The CDR3 nucleotides read TGTGCCAGCAGCGGAGAAACAGGGTTCGGTTCACCCCTCCACTTT.

This sequence joins TRBV10-3 and TRBJ1-1, with D tentatively TRBD1 (5 bases). The V gene's germline CDR1 is ENHRY and CDR2 SYGVKD. The CDR3 consists of 13 residues. V dropped 2 bases and J dropped 5 bases, with 9 bases sitting between them. The chain's CDR3 is CAISEVSGTEAFF. CDR3 sequence (DNA): TGTGCCATCAGTGAGGTATCAGGGACTGAAGCTTTCTTT.

The chain joins TRBV5-4 to TRBJ2-5; 11 bases map to TRBD2. This CDR3 has 15 residues. Germline CDR1 is SGHNT and CDR2 is YYREEE (reference sequence). V shed 3 bases and J 4 bases; nucleotides not matched to a gene: 5. The CDR3 DNA reads as TGTGCCAGCAGCTCGCTGACTAGCGGGGCAGAGACCCAGTACTTC. This codes for CASSSLTSGAETQYF. Full variable domain (missing parts from reference TRBV5-4 and TRBJ2-5): ETGVTQSPTHLIKTRGQQVTLRCSSQSGHNTVSWYQQALGQGPQFIFQYYREEENGRGNFPPRFSGLQFPNYSSELNVNALELDDSALYLCASSSLTSGAETQYFGPGTRLLVL.

J is TRBJ1-2 and V is TRBV19, with TRBD1 matching over 8 bases. The CDR3 has 14 residues. CDR1 and CDR2 (germline): LNHDA, SQIVND (reference sequence). The junction had 8 bases not matched to a gene; V was cut back by 3 bases and J by 8 bases. The CDR3 DNA reads as TGTGCCAGTAGTATGGACCAGGGGGCACGAGGCTACACCTTC. Its protein product is CASSMDQGARGYTF.